This T cell receptor (beta chain) was sequenced in a study of T cells in Graves' hyperthyroidism and ophthalmopathy. The investigators amplified TCR beta CDR3 regions from RNA transcripts. Initially, a first-round RT-PCR of the TCR CDR3 employed the HTBI primer set. TCRdb re-derived calls from the multiplex PCR reads in MiXCR, one entry per CDR3 protein. The sample lists approximately 600,000 distinct CDR3 sequences, about 14% occurring once. General study findings and limits: Blood also contained most expanded thyroid clonotypes above 0.001. Median prediction lead before ophthalmopathy onset was 6 to 8 months with the model.

Patients showing uncontrolled infection, other autoimmune disease, pregnancy or lactation were ineligible. To note about this clonotype: Its antigen is not identified.

The CDR3 extends over 14 amino acids. The germline V gene encodes CDR1 KGHSH and CDR2 LQKENI. V shed 6 bases and J shed 3 bases, with 11 bases lying between them. The V gene is TRBV18, the J gene TRBJ1-4, with no clear D. Material for sequencing was blood. The source is a woman aged 40 to 49 with Graves' ophthalmopathy. CDR3 sequence: CASSPRAANEKLFF. CDR3 DNA sequence: TGTGCCAGCTCTCCCCGAGCCGCTAATGAAAAACTGTTTTTT.